This TCR beta chain was captured in a study of blood T cell repertoires in COVID-19. Study-level information: Samples came from the United States, Italy and Spain, spanning acute and convalescent COVID-19. PBMCs, B-cell-depleted T cells, or T cells provided the cDNA or gDNA that made up the material.

The V gene end was trimmed by 3 bases and the J gene end by 7 bases; junction bases not matched to a gene: 10. Germline CDR1 is MNHEY and CDR2 is SMNVEV (reference sequence). The CDR3 length is 15 residues. Data came from immunoSEQ multiplex PCR; TCRdb stores just in-frame clones and leaves some out. The sample lists 84,000 or so clones, over 80% occurring once. The chain joins TRBV27 to TRBJ2-5, with 8 bases that match TRBD2. The specimen was peripheral blood. This receptor was identified in a woman in her sixties or seventies with active or convalescent COVID-19. The CDR3 nucleotides read TGTGCCAGCAGTTTGGGGGTAGCGGGACCAGGGACCCAGTACTTC. This encodes CASSLGVAGPGTQYF.